The next 22 T cell receptor beta chains were all read from a single sample in a study of blood T cell repertoires in COVID-19. Generated by immunoSEQ multiplex PCR, the TCRdb table keeps only in-frame clones and is missing some. The data show about 95,000 clones, roughly 80% seen once. Sequenced material: peripheral blood. Receptors were obtained from an older man with COVID-19, enrolled during active disease.

The rearrangement joins TRBV7-9 to TRBJ1-3, with 7 bases fitting TRBD1. Germline V lookup: CDR1 SEHNR, CDR2 FQNEAQ (reference sequence). CDR3 length: 16 residues. V dropped 1 base and J dropped 3; count of bases not matched to a gene: 6. The CDR3 spells CASSLDRGPGGNTIYF. The CDR3 coding sequence is TGTGCCAGCAGCTTAGACAGGGGACCGGGTGGAAACACCATATATTTT.

This clone came up a few times. This chain joins TRBV5-5 and TRBJ2-2; D unclear. Germline V lookup: CDR1 SGHKS, CDR2 YYEKEE (reference sequence). The V and J ends lost 0 bases and 6 bases respectively, with 6 bases between them. The CDR3 length is 13 residues. The CDR3 spells CASSLGAPGELFF. CDR3 DNA sequence: TGTGCCAGCAGCTTGGGGGCCCCCGGGGAGCTGTTTTTT.

Only one count was recorded for this clone. This sequence joins TRBV21-1 and TRBJ2-3; the D segment call TRBD1 is taken from the table without a DNA check. TRBV21-1 is a pseudogene locus. The CDR3 runs 18 residues. The CDR3 reads CASSKAPPAARQVDTQYF. DNA for the CDR3: TGTGCCAGCAGCAAAGCCCCCCCAGCGGCCCGACAGGTAGATACGCAGTATTTT.

The V gene is TRBV6-5, the J gene TRBJ1-2; 7 bases map to TRBD1. Unmatched junction bases numbered 4, after V lost 0 bases and J lost 0 bases. CDR1 and CDR2 (germline): MNHEY, SVGAGI. The CDR3 is made up of 16 amino acids. The CDR3 DNA follows: TGTGCCAGCAGTTACTCAGACAGGGAACCTAACTATGGCTACACCTTC. Residues: CASSYSDREPNYGYTF.

This chain joins TRBV19 and TRBJ2-3; the match to TRBD2 covers 7 bases. Trimming took 5 bases from V and 2 from J; bases not matched to a gene: 4. This CDR3 comprises 14 residues. CDR1 is LNHDA and CDR2 is SQIVND in the germline V gene (reference sequence). The CDR3 protein is CASSDGRFTDTQYF. The CDR3 DNA reads TGTGCCAGTAGTGACGGGAGGTTCACAGATACGCAGTATTTT. Filled out from reference TRBV19 and TRBJ2-3, the complete variable domain reads DGGITQSPKYLFRKEGQNVTLSCEQNLNHDAMYWYRQDPGQGLRLIYYSQIVNDFQKGDIAEGYSVSREKKESFPLTVTSAQKNPTAFYLCASSDGRFTDTQYFGPGTRLTVL.

This chain links TRBV5-1 with TRBJ1-1; the D is unclear. Looked up from germline, CDR1 is SGHRS and CDR2 is YFSETQ. Deletions cut 0 bases from V and 0 bases from J, with 6 bases between. There are 14 residues in the CDR3. Written as DNA, the CDR3 is TGCGCCAGCAGCTTGGATCAGGTGAACACTGAAGCTTTCTTT. Translation: CASSLDQVNTEAFF. Full variable domain (remainder filled in from reference TRBV5-1 and TRBJ1-1): KAGVTQTPRYLIKTRGQQVTLSCSPISGHRSVSWYQQTPGQGLQFLFEYFSETQRNKGNFPGRFSGRQFSNSRSEMNVSTLELGDSALYLCASSLDQVNTEAFFGQGTRLTVV.

This chain links TRBV2 with TRBJ1-2; D is uncertain. V shed 2 bases and J shed 8 bases, with 15 bases lying between them. Germline V gives CDR1 SNHLY, CDR2 FYNNEI. The CDR3 loop spans 14 amino acids. CDR3 amino acids: CASSESHNPRGYTF. Here the CDR3 DNA reads TGTGCCAGCAGTGAAAGTCACAACCCTAGGGGCTACACCTTC. Full variable domain (remainder filled in from reference TRBV2 and TRBJ1-2): EPEVTQTPSHQVTQMGQEVILRCVPISNHLYFYWYRQILGQKVEFLVSFYNNEISEKSEIFDDQFSVERPDGSNFTLKIRSTKLEDSAMYFCASSESHNPRGYTFGSGTRLTVV.

The V and J genes are TRBV5-1 and TRBJ2-2; no clear D. The CDR3 is made up of 14 amino acids. CDR1 and CDR2 from the germline V gene are SGHRS and YFSETQ. Trimming removed 5 bases at V and 5 bases at J, with 13 bases between. The CDR3 sequence: CASSSPSRTGELFF. CDR3 nucleotide sequence: TGCGCCAGCAGTAGTCCGTCTAGGACCGGGGAGCTGTTTTTT. Full variable domain (outside the CDR3, taken from reference TRBV5-1 and TRBJ2-2): KAGVTQTPRYLIKTRGQQVTLSCSPISGHRSVSWYQQTPGQGLQFLFEYFSETQRNKGNFPGRFSGRQFSNSRSEMNVSTLELGDSALYLCASSSPSRTGELFFGEGSRLTVL.

The gene calls are TRBV10-1 and TRBJ2-1; the match to TRBD2 covers 10 bases. V dropped 4 bases and J dropped 4; count of bases not matched to a gene: 1. The germline V gene has CDR1 WNHNN and CDR2 SYGVQD (reference sequence). The CDR3 is made up of 14 amino acids. The CDR3 protein is CASSVSGGYNEQFF. DNA of the CDR3: TGCGCCAGCAGTGTTAGCGGGGGGTACAATGAGCAGTTCTTC.

Details on this clone: One end of the junction is discordant with germline, which a read error may explain. The chain has TRBV5-1 and TRBJ1-1; D not certain. The CDR3 runs 15 residues. Germline V lookup: CDR1 SGHRS, CDR2 YFSETQ. CDR3 region: CASSLDRSKNAEAFF. The CDR3, as DNA: TGCGCCAGCAGCTTGGACAGATCTAAGAACGCTGAAGCTTTCTTT.

The chain couples TRBV11-1 to TRBJ2-6, with D unresolved. The CDR3 sequence is 14 residues long. V shed 6 bases and J shed 0 bases, with 6 bases lying between them. The V gene's germline CDR1 is SGHAT and CDR2 FQDESV (reference sequence). The CDR3 loop is CASRQYSGANVLTF. CDR3 sequence (DNA): TGTGCCAGCAGGCAGTACTCTGGGGCCAACGTCCTGACTTTC.

In DNA, the CDR3 is TGTGCCAGCAGCTTTCAGGGATCCTTCATAAATGAGCAGTTCTTC. Protein product: CASSFQGSFINEQFF. The chain carries TRBV7-3 and TRBJ2-1; possibly TRBD1 for D (5 bases). Trimming took 3 bases from V and 7 from J, leaving 16 bases between them. The germline V gene encodes CDR1 SGHTA and CDR2 FQGTGA. The CDR3 totals 15 residues.

This clone was detected once. The rearrangement uses TRBV24-1 and TRBJ2-4, with D possibly being TRBD2 (5 bases). V was clipped by 12 bases and J by 7 bases, with 12 bases between them. From germline, CDR1 is KGHDR and CDR2 SFDVKD. The CDR3 covers 11 residues. The DNA for the CDR3 is TGTGCCGCTCCCAGAGGGAACATTCAGTACTTC. It yields the protein CAAPRGNIQYF.

The rearrangement joins TRBV18 to TRBJ1-3; 12 bases match TRBD1. This CDR3 region has 16 residues. The J segment lost 2 bases and the V segment lost 5 bases, leaving 4 bases of the junction unmatched. Germline V gives CDR1 KGHSH, CDR2 LQKENI. CDR3 bases: TGTGCCAGCTCAATTGGGACAGGGGGCACTGGAAACACCATATATTTT. Translated, it gives CASSIGTGGTGNTIYF.

This clone was seen a few times. The chain recombines TRBV29-1 with TRBJ1-3; TRBD1 matches at 10 bases. The CDR3 sequence is 12 residues long. CDR1 and CDR2 from the germline V gene are SQVTM and ANQGSEA. Trimming cost V 6 bases and J 8 bases; bases outside gene matches: 4. CDR3: CSVADRGDTIYF. In DNA, the CDR3 is TGCAGCGTAGCGGACAGGGGGGACACCATATATTTT. Variable domain in full (rest from reference TRBV29-1 and TRBJ1-3): SAVISQKPSRDICQRGTSLTIQCQVDSQVTMMFWYRQQPGQSLTLIATANQGSEATYESGFVIDKFPISRPNLTFSTLTVSNMSPEDSSIYLCSVADRGDTIYFGEGSWLTVV.

In DNA form, the CDR3 reads TGCGCCAGCAGCCTCCGGGACAGCACCTATAATTCACCCCTCCACTTT. Its translation: CASSLRDSTYNSPLHF. The chain links TRBV5-1 to TRBJ1-6; 7 bases align to TRBD1. This CDR3 region has 16 residues. The V gene end was trimmed by 4 bases and the J gene end by 2 bases; junction bases not matched to a gene: 6. Looked up from germline, CDR1 is SGHRS and CDR2 is YFSETQ.

The chain links TRBV2 to TRBJ2-7; 13 positions match TRBD2. Germline loops: CDR1 SNHLY, CDR2 FYNNEI. The CDR3 totals 15 residues. V lost 10 bases to trimming and J lost 0 bases; unmatched junction nucleotides: 6. The CDR3, as DNA: TGTGCCATCTTAGGACTAGCGGGGGTCTCCTACGAGCAGTACTTC. Translating it yields CAILGLAGVSYEQYF. Full variable domain (outside the CDR3, taken from reference TRBV2 and TRBJ2-7): EPEVTQTPSHQVTQMGQEVILRCVPISNHLYFYWYRQILGQKVEFLVSFYNNEISEKSEIFDDQFSVERPDGSNFTLKIRSTKLEDSAMYFCAILGLAGVSYEQYFGPGTRLTVT.

The gene calls are TRBV2 and TRBJ2-1; 9 bases are shared with TRBD2. J was trimmed by 3 bases and V by 5 bases; bases with no gene match: 8. There are 16 residues in the CDR3. Germline CDR1 and CDR2: SNHLY and FYNNEI. This CDR3 reads CASSYRISGSYNEQFF. The DNA of the CDR3 is TGTGCCAGCAGTTATAGGATTAGCGGGAGCTACAATGAGCAGTTCTTC. Filled out from reference TRBV2 and TRBJ2-1, the complete variable domain reads EPEVTQTPSHQVTQMGQEVILRCVPISNHLYFYWYRQILGQKVEFLVSFYNNEISEKSEIFDDQFSVERPDGSNFTLKIRSTKLEDSAMYFCASSYRISGSYNEQFFGPGTRLTVL.

The chain carries TRBV5-5 and TRBJ1-6, with 10 bases fitting TRBD1. With V trimmed by 2 bases and J by 3 bases, 2 bases remained unmatched. Per the germline V gene, CDR1 is SGHKS and CDR2 is YYEKEE (reference sequence). CDR3 length: 16 amino acids. The CDR3 spells CASSLRDRGYNSPLHF. Here the CDR3 DNA reads TGTGCCAGCAGCTTACGGGACAGGGGCTATAATTCACCCCTCCACTTT.

The rearrangement joins TRBV6-6 to TRBJ1-5, with 9 bases lining up with TRBD1. The V gene's germline CDR1 is MNHNY and CDR2 SVGAGI (reference sequence). This CDR3 contains 16 residues. With 0 bases clipped from V and 2 bases from J, the junction kept 2 bases outside the gene matches. CDR3 DNA: TGTGCCAGCAGTTACTCCCGGGACAGGGGCAATCAGCCCCAGCATTTT. Amino acids: CASSYSRDRGNQPQHF.

J is TRBJ2-3 and V is TRBV29-1; tentatively, D is TRBD1 (5 bases). The ends were cut back, 0 bases at V and 0 bases at J, with 10 bases in the middle. The CDR3 is made up of 15 amino acids. Germline assignment: CDR1 SQVTM and CDR2 ANQGSEA. In nucleotides, the CDR3 is TGCAGCGTTGAAGAGTTTGGGGCTAGCACAGATACGCAGTATTTT. Translating gives CSVEEFGASTDTQYF.

The chain recombines TRBV5-1 with TRBJ1-2; 7 nucleotides match TRBD1. The CDR3 runs 13 residues. In germline, CDR1 is SGHRS, CDR2 YFSETQ. With V trimmed by 8 bases and J by 0 bases, 4 bases remained unmatched. CDR3 region: CASRQGTNYGYTF. For the CDR3, the DNA is TGCGCCAGTAGACAGGGAACTAACTATGGCTACACCTTC.